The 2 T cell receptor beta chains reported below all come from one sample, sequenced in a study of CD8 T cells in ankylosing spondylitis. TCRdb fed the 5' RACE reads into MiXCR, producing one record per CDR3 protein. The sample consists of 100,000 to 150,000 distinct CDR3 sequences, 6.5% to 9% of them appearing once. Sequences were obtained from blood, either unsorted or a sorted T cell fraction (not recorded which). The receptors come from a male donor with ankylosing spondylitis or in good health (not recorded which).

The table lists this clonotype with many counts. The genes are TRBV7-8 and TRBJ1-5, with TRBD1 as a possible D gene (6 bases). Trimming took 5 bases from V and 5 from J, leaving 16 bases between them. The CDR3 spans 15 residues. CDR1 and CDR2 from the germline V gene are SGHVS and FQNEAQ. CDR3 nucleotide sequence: TGTGCCAGCAGCACTCGCCAGGGGACCCATCAGCCCCAGCATTTT. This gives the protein CASSTRQGTHQPQHF.

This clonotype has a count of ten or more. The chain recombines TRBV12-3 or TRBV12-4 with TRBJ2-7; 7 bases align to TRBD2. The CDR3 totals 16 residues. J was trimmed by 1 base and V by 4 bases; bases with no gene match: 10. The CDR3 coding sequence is TGTGCCAGCAGTTGGGATTACGGGGGGAGTTCCTACGAGCAGTACTTC. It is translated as CASSWDYGGSSYEQYF.